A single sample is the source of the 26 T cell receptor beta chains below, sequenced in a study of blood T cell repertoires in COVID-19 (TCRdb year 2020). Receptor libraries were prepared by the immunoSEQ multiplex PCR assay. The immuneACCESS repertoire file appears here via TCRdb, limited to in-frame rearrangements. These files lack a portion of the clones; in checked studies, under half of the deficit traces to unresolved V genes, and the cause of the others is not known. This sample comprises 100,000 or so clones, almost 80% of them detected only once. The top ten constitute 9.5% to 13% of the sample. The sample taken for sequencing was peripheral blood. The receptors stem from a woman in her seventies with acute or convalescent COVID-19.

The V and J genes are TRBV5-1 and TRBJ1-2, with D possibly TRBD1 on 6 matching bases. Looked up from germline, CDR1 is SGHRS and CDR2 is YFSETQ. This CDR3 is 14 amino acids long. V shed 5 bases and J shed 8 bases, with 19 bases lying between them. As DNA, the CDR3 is TGCGCCAGCAGAATTTTCACAGGGTCGGAGGGCTACACCTTC. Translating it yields CASRIFTGSEGYTF.

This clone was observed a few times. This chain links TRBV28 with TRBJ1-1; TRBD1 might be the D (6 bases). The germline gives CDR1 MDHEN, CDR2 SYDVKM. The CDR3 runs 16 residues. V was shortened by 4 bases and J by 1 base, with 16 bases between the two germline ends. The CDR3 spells CASSSNREGGNTEAFF. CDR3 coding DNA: TGTGCCAGCAGTTCAAACAGGGAGGGGGGGAACACTGAAGCTTTCTTT.

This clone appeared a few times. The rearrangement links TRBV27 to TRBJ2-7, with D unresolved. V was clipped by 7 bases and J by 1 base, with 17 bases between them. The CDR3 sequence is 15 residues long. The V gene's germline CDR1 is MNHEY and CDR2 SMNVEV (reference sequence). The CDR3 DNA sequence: TGTGCCAGCAAGACTGATCTCAACCCTTCCTACGAGCAGTACTTC. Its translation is CASKTDLNPSYEQYF.

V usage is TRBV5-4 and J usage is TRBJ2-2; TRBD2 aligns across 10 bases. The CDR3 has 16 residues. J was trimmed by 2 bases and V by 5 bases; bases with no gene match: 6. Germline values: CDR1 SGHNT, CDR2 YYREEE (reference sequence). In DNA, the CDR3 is TGTGCCAGCAGATATACTAGCGGGGAAAACACCGGGGAGCTGTTTTTT. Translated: CASRYTSGENTGELFF.

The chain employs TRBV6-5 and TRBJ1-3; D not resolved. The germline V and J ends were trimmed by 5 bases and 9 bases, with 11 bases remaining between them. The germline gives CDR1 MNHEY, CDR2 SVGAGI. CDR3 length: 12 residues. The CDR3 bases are TGTGCCAGCAGTCCATATGAGGCCACCATATATTTT. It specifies CASSPYEATIYF.

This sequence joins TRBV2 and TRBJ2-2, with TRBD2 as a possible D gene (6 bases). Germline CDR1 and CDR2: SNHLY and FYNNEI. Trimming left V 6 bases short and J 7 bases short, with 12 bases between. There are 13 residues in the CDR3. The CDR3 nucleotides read TGTGCCAGCAGGGTCGGGACTCACGGGGAGCTGTTTTTT. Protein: CASRVGTHGELFF.

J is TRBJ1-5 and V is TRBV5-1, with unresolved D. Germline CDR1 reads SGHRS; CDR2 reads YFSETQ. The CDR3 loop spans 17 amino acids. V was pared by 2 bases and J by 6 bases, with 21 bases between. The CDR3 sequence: CASSLGNVADRTQPQHF. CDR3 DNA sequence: TGCGCCAGCAGCTTAGGTAACGTAGCAGACCGAACTCAGCCCCAGCATTTT.

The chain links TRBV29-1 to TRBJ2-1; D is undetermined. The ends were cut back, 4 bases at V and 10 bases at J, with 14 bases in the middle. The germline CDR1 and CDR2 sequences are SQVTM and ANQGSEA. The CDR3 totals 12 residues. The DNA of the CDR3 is TGCAGCGTTGCCCCCCCTCTCGGGGAGCAGTTCTTC. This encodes CSVAPPLGEQFF.

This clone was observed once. In DNA, the CDR3 is TGTGCCTGGAGTGTATCCGGCAATCAGCCCCAGCATTTT. It encodes CAWSVSGNQPQHF. The chain has TRBV30 and TRBJ1-5; D gene uncertain. The ends were cut back, 0 bases at V and 2 bases at J, with 5 bases in the middle. Germline loops: CDR1 GTSNPN, CDR2 SVGIG (reference sequence). This CDR3 region has 13 residues.

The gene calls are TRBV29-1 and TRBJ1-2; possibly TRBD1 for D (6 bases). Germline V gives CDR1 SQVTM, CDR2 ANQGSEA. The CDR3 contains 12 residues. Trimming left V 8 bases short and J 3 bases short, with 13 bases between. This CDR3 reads CSSTGSDYGYTF. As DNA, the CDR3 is TGCAGCAGTACAGGGTCGGACTATGGCTACACCTTC. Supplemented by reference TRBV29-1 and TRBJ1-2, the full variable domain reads SAVISQKPSRDICQRGTSLTIQCQVDSQVTMMFWYRQQPGQSLTLIATANQGSEATYESGFVIDKFPISRPNLTFSTLTVSNMSPEDSSIYLCSSTGSDYGYTFGSGTRLTVV.

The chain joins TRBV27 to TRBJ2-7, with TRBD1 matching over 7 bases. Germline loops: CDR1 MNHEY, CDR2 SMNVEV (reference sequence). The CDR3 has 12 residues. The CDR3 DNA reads TGTGTCGCCGGACAGGTTGCCCACGAGCAGTACGTC. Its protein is CVAGQVAHEQYV.

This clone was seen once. This chain's CDR3 is CASSRSGGNNQPQHF. DNA of the CDR3: TGTGCCAGCAGTCGGAGCGGGGGGAACAATCAGCCCCAGCATTTT. This chain connects TRBV6-5 to TRBJ1-5, with D perhaps TRBD1 (5 bases). The germline V gene has CDR1 MNHEY and CDR2 SVGAGI. V lost 5 bases and J lost 3, with 14 bases in between. The CDR3 runs 15 residues.

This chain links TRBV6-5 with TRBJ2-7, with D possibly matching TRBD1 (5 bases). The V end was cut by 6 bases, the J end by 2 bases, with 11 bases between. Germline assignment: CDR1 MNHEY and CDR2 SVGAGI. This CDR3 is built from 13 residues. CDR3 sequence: CASSWGGTYEQYF. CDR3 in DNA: TGTGCCAGCAGCTGGGGCGGTACCTACGAGCAGTACTTC.

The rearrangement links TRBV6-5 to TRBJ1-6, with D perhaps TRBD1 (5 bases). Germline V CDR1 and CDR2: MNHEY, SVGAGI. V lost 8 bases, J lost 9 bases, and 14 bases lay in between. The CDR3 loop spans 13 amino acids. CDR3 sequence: CASWGGMSSPLHF. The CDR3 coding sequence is TGTGCCAGCTGGGGGGGAATGAGTTCACCCCTCCACTTT.

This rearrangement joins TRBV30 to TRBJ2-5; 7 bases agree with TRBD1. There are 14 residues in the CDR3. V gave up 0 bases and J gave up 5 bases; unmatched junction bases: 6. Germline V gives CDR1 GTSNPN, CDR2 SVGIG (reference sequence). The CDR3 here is CAWSVQGIRETQYF. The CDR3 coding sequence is TGTGCCTGGAGTGTACAGGGGATAAGGGAGACCCAGTACTTC.

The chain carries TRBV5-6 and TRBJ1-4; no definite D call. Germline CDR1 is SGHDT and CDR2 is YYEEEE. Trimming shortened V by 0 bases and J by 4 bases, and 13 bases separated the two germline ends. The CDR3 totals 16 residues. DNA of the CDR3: TGTGCCAGCAGCTTGGCGGATGGCGGGCATAATGAAAAACTGTTTTTT. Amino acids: CASSLADGGHNEKLFF.

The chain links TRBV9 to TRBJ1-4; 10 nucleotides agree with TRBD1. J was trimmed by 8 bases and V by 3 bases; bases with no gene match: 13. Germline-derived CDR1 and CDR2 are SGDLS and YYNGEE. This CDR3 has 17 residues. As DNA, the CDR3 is TGTGCCAGCAGCGCCAGGGACAGGGGAGAATCGGGGGAAAAACTGTTTTTT. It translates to CASSARDRGESGEKLFF.

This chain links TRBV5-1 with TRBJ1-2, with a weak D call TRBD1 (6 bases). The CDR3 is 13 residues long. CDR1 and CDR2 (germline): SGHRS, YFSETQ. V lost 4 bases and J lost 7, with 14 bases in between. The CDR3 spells CASSDSGVGGYTF. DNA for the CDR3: TGCGCCAGCAGCGACTCAGGGGTTGGTGGCTACACCTTC.

The CDR3, as DNA: TGTGCCAGTCACGATAGCTCTGGAAACACCATATATTTT. Protein product: CASHDSSGNTIYF. The V call is TRBV19, the J call TRBJ1-3; the D is unclear. CDR3 length: 13 residues. Germline V gives CDR1 LNHDA, CDR2 SQIVND (reference sequence). With 8 bases removed from V and 0 bases from J, the gap between germline ends came to 8 bases.

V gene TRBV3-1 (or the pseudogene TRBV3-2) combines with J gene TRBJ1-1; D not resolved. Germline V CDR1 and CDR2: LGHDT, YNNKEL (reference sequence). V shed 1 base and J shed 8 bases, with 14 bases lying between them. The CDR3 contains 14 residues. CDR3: CASSQVLAGLEAFF. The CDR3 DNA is TGTGCCAGCAGCCAAGTCCTGGCGGGGTTGGAAGCTTTCTTT.

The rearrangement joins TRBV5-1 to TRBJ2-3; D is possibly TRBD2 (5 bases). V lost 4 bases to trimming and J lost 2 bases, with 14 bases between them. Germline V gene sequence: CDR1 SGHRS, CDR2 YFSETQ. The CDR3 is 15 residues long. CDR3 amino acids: CASSAELGITDTQYF. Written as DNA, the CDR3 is TGCGCCAGCAGCGCAGAACTAGGGATCACAGATACGCAGTATTTT.

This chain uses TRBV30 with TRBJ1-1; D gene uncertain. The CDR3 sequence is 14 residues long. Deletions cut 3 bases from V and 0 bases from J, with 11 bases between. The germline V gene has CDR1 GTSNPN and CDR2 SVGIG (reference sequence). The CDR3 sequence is CAWSPPQLNTEAFF. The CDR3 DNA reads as TGTGCCTGGAGCCCTCCTCAGTTGAACACTGAAGCTTTCTTT.

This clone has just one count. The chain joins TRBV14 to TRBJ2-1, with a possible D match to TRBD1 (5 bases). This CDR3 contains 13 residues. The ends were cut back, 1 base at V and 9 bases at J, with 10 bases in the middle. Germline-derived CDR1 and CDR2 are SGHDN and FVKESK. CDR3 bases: TGTGCCAGCAGCCAAGGGCAGGGCGGTGAGCAGTTCTTC. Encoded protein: CASSQGQGGEQFF.

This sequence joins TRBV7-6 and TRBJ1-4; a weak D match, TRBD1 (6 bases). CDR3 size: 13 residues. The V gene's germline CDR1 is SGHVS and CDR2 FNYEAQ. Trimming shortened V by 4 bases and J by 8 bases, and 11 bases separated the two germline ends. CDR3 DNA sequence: TGTGCCAGCAGCTCCACGACAGGAGAAAAACTGTTTTTT. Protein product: CASSSTTGEKLFF.

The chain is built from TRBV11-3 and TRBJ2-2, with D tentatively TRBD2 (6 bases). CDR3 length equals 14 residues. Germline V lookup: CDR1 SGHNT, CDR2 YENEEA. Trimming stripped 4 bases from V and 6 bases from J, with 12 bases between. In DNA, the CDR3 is TGTGCCAGCAGCTCGGGACTTGACTCCGGGGAGCTGTTTTTT. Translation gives CASSSGLDSGELFF.

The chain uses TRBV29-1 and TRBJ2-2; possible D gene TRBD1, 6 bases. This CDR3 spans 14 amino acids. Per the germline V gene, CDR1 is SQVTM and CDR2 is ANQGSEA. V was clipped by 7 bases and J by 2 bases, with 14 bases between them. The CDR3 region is CSAPGQFNTGELFF. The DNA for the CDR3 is TGCAGCGCCCCGGGACAATTTAACACCGGGGAGCTGTTTTTT.